This T cell receptor (beta chain) was recovered during a study of T cell clonality in common variable immunodeficiency. Germline loops: CDR1 SNHLY, CDR2 FYNNEI. After removal of 3 bases from V and 5 bases from J, the junction contained 8 bases not matched to a gene. The CDR3 extends over 15 amino acids. About this clone itself: The antigen remains undetermined. From the germline J gene comes the end of the CDR3, since the read stops 3 residues before it.

The study, taken as a whole, reports: In common variable immunodeficiency, TCR beta chains reportedly carried fewer deletions and N-nucleotide insertions. T cell subpopulation sequencing would be needed to explain CVID clonality. CVID subjects had higher TCRbeta clonality than healthy controls, most marked in about a third.

CVID and control samples used equivalent genomic DNA input. The protocol was immunoSEQ multiplex PCR, while the TCRdb copy is restricted to in-frame clones and leaves out a portion. The record shows fewer than 25,000 clones for this sample, with no singletons present. Sequences were obtained from peripheral blood mononuclear cells. The TCR comes from a human donor with common variable immunodeficiency. J is TRBJ2-5 and V is TRBV2, with 8 bases that match TRBD2. The CDR3 spells CASSEGSGVGETQYF. CDR3 bases read: TGTGCCAGCAGTGAGGGTAGCGGGGTTGGGGAGACC.